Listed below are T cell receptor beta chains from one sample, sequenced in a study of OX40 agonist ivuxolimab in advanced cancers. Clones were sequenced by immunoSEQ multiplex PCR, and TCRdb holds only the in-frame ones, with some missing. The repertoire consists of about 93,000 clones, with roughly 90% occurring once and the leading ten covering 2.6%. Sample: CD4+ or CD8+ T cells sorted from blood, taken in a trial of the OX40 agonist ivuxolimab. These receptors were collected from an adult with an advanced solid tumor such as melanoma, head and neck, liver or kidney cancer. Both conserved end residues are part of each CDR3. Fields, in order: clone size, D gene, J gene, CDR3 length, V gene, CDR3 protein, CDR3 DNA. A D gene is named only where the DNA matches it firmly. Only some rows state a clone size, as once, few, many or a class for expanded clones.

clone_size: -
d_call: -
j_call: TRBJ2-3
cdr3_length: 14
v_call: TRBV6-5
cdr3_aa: CASSPRYSTDTQYF
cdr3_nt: TGTGCCAGCAGCCCCCGGTATAGCACAGATACGCAGTATTTT

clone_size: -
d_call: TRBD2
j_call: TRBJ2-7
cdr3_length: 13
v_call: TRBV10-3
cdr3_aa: CAIAGTSGYEQYF
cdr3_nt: TGTGCCATCGCCGGGACTAGCGGGTACGAGCAGTACTTC

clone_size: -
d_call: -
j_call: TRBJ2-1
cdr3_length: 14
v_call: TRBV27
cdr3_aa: CASSSVGSYNEQFF
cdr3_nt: TGTGCCAGCAGTTCCGTTGGTTCCTACAATGAGCAGTTCTTC

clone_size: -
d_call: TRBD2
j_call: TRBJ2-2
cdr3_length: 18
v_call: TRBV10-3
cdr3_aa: CAISDPSSSGRNTGELFF
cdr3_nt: TGTGCCATCAGTGACCCGAGCTCAAGCGGGAGGAACACCGGGGAGCTGTTTTTT

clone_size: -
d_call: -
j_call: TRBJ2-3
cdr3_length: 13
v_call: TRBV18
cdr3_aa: CASSPRASDTQYF
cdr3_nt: TGTGCCAGCTCACCAAGAGCATCAGATACGCAGTATTTT

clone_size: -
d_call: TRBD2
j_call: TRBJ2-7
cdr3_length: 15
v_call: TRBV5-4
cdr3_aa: CASSSSGTTAYEQYF
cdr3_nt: TGTGCCAGCAGCTCGTCCGGGACTACCGCCTACGAGCAGTACTTC

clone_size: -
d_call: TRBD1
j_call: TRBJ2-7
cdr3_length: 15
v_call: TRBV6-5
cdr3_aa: CASSYSGQGEYEQYF
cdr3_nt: TGTGCCAGCAGTTATTCCGGGCAGGGGGAATACGAGCAGTACTTC

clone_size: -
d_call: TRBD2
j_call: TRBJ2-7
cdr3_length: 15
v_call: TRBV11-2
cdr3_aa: CASSPGTSGIYEQYF
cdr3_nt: TGTGCCAGCAGCCCTGGGACTAGCGGGATCTACGAGCAGTACTTC

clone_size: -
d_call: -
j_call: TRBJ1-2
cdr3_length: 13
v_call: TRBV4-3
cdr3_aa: CASSQDSGYGYTF
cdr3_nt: TGCGCCAGCAGCCAAGACTCCGGGTATGGCTACACCTTC

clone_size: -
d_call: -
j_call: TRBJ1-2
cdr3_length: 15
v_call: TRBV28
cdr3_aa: CASSLTPDINYGYTF
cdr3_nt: TGTGCCAGCAGTTTAACCCCGGACATTAACTATGGCTACACCTTC

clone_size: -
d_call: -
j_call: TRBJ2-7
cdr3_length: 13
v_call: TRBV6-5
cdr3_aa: CASSRGRPYEQYF
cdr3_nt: TGTGCCAGCAGTCGAGGCAGACCCTACGAGCAGTACTTC

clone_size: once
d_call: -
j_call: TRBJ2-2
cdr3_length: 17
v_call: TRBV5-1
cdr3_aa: CASSLAVDRGQTGELFF
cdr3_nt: TGCGCCAGCAGCTTGGCGGTGGATAGGGGCCAAACCGGGGAGCTGTTTTTT

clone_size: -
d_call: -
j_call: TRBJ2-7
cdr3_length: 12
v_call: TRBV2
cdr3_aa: CASRGDGGEQYF
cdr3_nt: TGTGCCAGCAGGGGTGATGGGGGCGAGCAGTACTTC

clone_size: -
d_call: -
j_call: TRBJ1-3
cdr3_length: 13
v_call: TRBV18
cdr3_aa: CASSQDSVNTIYF
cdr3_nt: TGTGCCAGCTCACAGGACAGCGTGAACACCATATATTTT

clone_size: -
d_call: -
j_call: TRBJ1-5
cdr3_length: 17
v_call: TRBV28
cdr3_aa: CASSSPGGGVFNQPQHF
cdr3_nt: TGTGCCAGCAGTTCCCCCGGAGGAGGGGTTTTCAATCAGCCCCAGCATTTT

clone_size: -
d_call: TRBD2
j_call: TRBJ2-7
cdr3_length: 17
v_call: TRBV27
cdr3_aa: CASSPLSGLAGVLEQYF
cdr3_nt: TGTGCCAGCAGTCCCCTATCGGGACTAGCGGGAGTTCTCGAGCAGTACTTC

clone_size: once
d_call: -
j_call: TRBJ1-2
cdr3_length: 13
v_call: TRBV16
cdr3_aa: CASSQSMSYGYTF
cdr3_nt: TGTGCCAGCAGCCAATCTATGAGCTATGGCTACACCTTC

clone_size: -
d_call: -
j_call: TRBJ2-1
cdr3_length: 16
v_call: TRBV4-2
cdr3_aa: CASTTSAVSTYNEQFF
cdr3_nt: TGTGCCAGCACCACGAGCGCCGTCTCAACCTACAATGAGCAGTTCTTC

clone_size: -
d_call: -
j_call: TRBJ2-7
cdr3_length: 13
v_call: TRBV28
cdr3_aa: CASSLDSNYEQYF
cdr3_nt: TGTGCCAGCAGTTTGGACAGTAACTACGAGCAGTACTTC

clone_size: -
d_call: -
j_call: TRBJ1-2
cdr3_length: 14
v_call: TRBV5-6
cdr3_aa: CASSLGQANYGYTF
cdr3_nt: TGTGCCAGCAGCTTGGGACAGGCCAACTATGGCTACACCTTC

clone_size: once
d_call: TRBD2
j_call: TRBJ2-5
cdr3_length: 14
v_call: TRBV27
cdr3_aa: CASSLLGAGETQYF
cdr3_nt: TGTGCCAGCAGTCTCCTGGGAGCGGGGGAGACCCAGTACTTC

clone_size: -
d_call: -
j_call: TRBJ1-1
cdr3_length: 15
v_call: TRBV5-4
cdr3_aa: CASSTQGVVNTEAFF
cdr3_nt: TGTGCCAGCAGTACACAGGGCGTTGTGAACACTGAAGCTTTCTTT

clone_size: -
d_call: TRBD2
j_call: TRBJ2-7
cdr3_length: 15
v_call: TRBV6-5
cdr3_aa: CASSSPGLSTYEQYF
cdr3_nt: TGTGCCAGCAGTTCACCGGGACTAAGCACCTACGAGCAGTACTTC

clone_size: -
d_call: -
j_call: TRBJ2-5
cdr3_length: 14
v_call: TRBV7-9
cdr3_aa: CASSLAPSQETQYF
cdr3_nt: TGTGCCAGCAGCTTAGCGCCGAGCCAAGAGACCCAGTACTTC

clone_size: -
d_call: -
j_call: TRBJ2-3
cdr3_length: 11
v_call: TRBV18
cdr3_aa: CASSITDTQYF
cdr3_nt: TGTGCCAGCTCTATCACGGATACGCAGTATTTT

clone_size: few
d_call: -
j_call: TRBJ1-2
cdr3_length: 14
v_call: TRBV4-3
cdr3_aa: CASSQDFGLGGYTF
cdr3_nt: TGCGCCAGCAGCCAAGATTTTGGGCTTGGCGGCTACACCTTC

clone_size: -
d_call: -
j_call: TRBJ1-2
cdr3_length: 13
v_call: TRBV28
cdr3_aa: CASREGGIYGYTF
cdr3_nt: TGTGCCAGTAGGGAGGGAGGGATCTATGGCTACACCTTC

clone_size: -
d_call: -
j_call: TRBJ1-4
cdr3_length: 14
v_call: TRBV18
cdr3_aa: CASSPIASNEKLFF
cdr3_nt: TGTGCCAGCTCACCGATAGCGTCTAATGAAAAACTGTTTTTT

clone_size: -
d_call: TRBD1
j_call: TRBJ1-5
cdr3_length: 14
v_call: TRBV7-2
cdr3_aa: CASSPGQGNQPQHF
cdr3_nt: TGTGCCAGCAGCCCCGGACAGGGCAATCAGCCCCAGCATTTT

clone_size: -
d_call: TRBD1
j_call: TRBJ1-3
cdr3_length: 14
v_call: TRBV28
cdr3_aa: CASSRDRGLNTIYF
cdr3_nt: TGTGCCAGCAGTCGGGACAGGGGGCTAAACACCATATATTTT

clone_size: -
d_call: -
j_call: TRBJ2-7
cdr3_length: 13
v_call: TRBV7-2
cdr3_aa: CASSSRQTSEQYF
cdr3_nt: TGTGCCAGCAGCTCCCGCCAGACTTCCGAGCAGTACTTC

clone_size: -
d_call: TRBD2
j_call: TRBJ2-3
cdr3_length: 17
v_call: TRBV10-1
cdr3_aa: CASSESISSGNGDTQYF
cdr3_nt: TGCGCCAGCAGTGAGTCGATTTCTAGCGGGAATGGAGATACGCAGTATTTT

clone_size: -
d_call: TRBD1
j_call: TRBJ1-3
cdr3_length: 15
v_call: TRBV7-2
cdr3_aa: CASSRQGAGGNTIYF
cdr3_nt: TGTGCCAGCAGCCGACAGGGGGCGGGCGGAAACACCATATATTTT

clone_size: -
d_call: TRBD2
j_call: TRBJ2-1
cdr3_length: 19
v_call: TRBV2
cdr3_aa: CASSTTGTSGRSSYNEQFF
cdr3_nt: TGTGCCAGCAGCACCACCGGGACTAGCGGGAGGAGCTCCTACAATGAGCAGTTCTTC

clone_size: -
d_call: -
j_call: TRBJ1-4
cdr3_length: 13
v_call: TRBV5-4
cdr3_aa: CASSLKTNEKLFF
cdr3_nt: TGTGCCAGCAGCTTGAAAACTAATGAAAAACTGTTTTTT

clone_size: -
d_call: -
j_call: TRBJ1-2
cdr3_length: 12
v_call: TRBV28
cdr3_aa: CASRTPNYGYTF
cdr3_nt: TGTGCCAGCCGCACGCCGAACTATGGCTACACCTTC

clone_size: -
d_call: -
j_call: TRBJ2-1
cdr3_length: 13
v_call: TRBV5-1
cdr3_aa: CASSLEGHNEQFF
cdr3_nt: TGCGCCAGCAGCTTGGAGGGACACAACGAGCAGTTCTTC

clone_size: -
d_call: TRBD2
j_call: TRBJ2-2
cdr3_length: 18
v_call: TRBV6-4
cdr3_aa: CASSVGTSGRADTGELFF
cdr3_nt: TGTGCCAGCAGTGTAGGGACTAGCGGGAGGGCCGACACCGGGGAGCTGTTTTTT

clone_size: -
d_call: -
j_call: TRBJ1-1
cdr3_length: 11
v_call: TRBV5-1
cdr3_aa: CASRQNTEAFF
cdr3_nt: TGCGCCTCACGGCAGAACACTGAAGCTTTCTTT

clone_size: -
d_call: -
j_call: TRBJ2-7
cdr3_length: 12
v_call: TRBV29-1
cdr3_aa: CSVAPLTGGQYF
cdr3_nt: TGCAGCGTTGCCCCTTTAACTGGCGGGCAGTACTTC

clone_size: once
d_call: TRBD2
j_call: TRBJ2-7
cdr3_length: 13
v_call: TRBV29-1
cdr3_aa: CSVRTSGTYEQYF
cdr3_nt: TGCAGCGTCCGGACTAGCGGGACCTACGAGCAGTACTTC

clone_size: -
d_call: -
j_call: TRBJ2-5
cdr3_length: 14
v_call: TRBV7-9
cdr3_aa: CASSISGPGATQYF
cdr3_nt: TGTGCCAGCAGCATTTCCGGCCCCGGCGCTACCCAGTACTTC

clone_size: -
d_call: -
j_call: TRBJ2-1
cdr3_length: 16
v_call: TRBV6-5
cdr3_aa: CASSYLFDGRGNEQFF
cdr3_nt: TGTGCCAGCAGTTACCTTTTTGACGGGAGAGGGAATGAGCAGTTCTTC

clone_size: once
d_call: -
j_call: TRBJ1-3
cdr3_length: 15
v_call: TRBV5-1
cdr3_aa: CASTRDGFSGNTIYF
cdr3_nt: TGCGCCAGCACCCGGGACGGTTTCTCTGGAAACACCATATATTTT

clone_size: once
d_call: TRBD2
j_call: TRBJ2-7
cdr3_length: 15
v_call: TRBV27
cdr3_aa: CASSDAGLAGGEQYF
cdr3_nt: TGTGCCAGCAGTGATGCTGGACTAGCGGGAGGTGAGCAGTACTTC

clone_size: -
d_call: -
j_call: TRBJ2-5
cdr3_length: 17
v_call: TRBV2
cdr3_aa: CASSERAGNPTVETQYF
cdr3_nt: TGTGCCAGCAGTGAAAGGGCGGGGAATCCCACGGTAGAGACCCAGTACTTC

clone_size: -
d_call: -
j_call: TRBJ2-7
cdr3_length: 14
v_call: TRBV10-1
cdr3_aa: CASRRKGGSYEQYF
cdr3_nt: TGCGCCAGCCGCCGGAAGGGGGGTTCCTACGAGCAGTACTTC

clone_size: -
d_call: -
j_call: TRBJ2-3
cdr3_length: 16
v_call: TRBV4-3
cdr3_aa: CASSQTGQISTDTQYF
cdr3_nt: TGCGCCAGCAGCCAAACCGGACAGATTAGCACAGATACGCAGTATTTT

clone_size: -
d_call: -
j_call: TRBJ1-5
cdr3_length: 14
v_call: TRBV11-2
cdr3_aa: CASSLGQGSQPQHF
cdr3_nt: TGTGCCAGCAGCTTGGGGCAGGGTTCTCAGCCCCAGCATTTT

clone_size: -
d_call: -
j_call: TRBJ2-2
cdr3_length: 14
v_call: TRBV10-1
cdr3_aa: CASSELQNTGELFF
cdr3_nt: TGCGCCAGCAGTGAGTTACAGAACACCGGGGAGCTGTTTTTT

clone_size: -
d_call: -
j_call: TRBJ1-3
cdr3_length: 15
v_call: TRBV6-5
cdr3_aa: CASSETVTSGNTIYF
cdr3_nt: TGTGCCAGCAGCGAGACAGTCACCTCTGGAAACACCATATATTTT

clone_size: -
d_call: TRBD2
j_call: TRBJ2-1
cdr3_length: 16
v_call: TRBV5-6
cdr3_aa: CASSLFISGRAGEQFF
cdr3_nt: TGTGCCAGCAGCTTGTTTATTAGCGGGAGGGCCGGCGAGCAGTTCTTC

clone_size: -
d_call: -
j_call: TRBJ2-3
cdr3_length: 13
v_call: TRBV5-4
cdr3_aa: CASSLRGTDTQYF
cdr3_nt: TGTGCCAGCAGCTTGAGAGGGACAGATACGCAGTATTTT